Shown below are 16 T cell receptor beta chains from a single sample sequenced in a study of shared clonotypes between healthy human individuals. The assay was immunoSEQ multiplex PCR, and TCRdb's table has in-frame clones only and misses some. The table shows about 2.1 million clones, with roughly 91% occurring only once. CD45RO-negative cells were positively selected for CCR7, leaving out terminally differentiated effector memory CD45RA+ cells. Input material: naive CD8+ T cells from PBMCs. These receptors all come from a man younger than 30 in good health. Some clones in this sample may be carry-over from other donors' samples.

The chain employs TRBV28 and TRBJ2-7; unclear D gene. V was trimmed by 2 bases and J by 4 bases, leaving 15 bases between them. Germline CDR1 MDHEN, CDR2 SYDVKM. The CDR3 consists of 15 residues. The CDR3 DNA reads as TGTGCCAGCAGTTTAGCAATATCGCAGAAATACGAGCAGTACTTC. Translated: CASSLAISQKYEQYF.

This clone showed up just once. The CDR3 spells CASSGTGYGYGYTF. Here the CDR3 DNA reads TGTGCCAGCAGTGGCACAGGGTATGGCTATGGCTACACCTTC. The rearrangement joins TRBV6-1 to TRBJ1-2; the D gene is possibly TRBD1 (6 bases). The V end was cut by 4 bases, the J end by 4 bases, with 13 bases between. The germline V gene has CDR1 MNHNS and CDR2 SASEGT. The CDR3 is 14 residues long.

The V gene is TRBV9, the J gene TRBJ2-7; D is uncertain. Germline-derived CDR1 and CDR2 are SGDLS and YYNGEE. V shed 4 bases and J shed 0 bases, with 14 bases lying between them. CDR3 size: 15 residues. CDR3 nucleotide sequence: TGTGCCAGCAGCCTAACGGACCTAAACTCCTACGAGCAGTACTTC. It specifies CASSLTDLNSYEQYF.

This clone has just one count. The sample holds other DNA sequences that translate to the same CDR3. The V and J genes are TRBV27 and TRBJ1-1; D unclear. V was shortened by 4 bases and J by 4 bases, with 7 bases between the two germline ends. The germline CDR1 and CDR2 sequences are MNHEY and SMNVEV (reference sequence). The CDR3 length is 12 residues. CDR3 bases: TGTGCCAGCAGTTCCGGCGGCACTGAAGCTTTCTTT. Translated: CASSSGGTEAFF.

This chain uses TRBV28 with TRBJ2-2, with 10 bases that match TRBD1. Germline-derived CDR1 and CDR2 are MDHEN and SYDVKM. Trimming took 5 bases from V and 6 from J; bases not matched to a gene: 12. The CDR3 totals 17 residues. CDR3 region: CASSPPGTGVVPGELFF. The CDR3 nucleotides are TGTGCCAGCAGTCCCCCGGGGACAGGGGTCGTACCCGGGGAGCTGTTTTTT.

This chain joins TRBV28 and TRBJ1-2; a weak D match, TRBD1 (5 bases). This CDR3 comprises 15 residues. Germline CDR1 reads MDHEN; CDR2 reads SYDVKM. V was clipped by 1 base and J by 5 bases, with 14 bases between them. Here the CDR3 DNA reads TGTGCCAGCAGTTTATCGGGGGATGTGAGGTATGGCTACACCTTC. Amino acid sequence: CASSLSGDVRYGYTF.

This chain links TRBV19 with TRBJ1-6, with 9 bases that match TRBD1. After removal of 7 bases from V and 8 bases from J, the junction contained 6 bases not matched to a gene. The CDR3 is made up of 14 amino acids. Germline V gene data show CDR1 as LNHDA and CDR2 as SQIVND (reference sequence). DNA of the CDR3: TGTGCCAGTAAAAACAGGGGGCGGGATTCACCCCTCCACTTT. This encodes CASKNRGRDSPLHF.

The chain recombines TRBV19 with TRBJ2-3; the match to TRBD2 covers 10 bases. This CDR3 contains 17 residues. With 1 base clipped from V and 4 bases from J, the junction kept 8 bases outside the gene matches. Germline values: CDR1 LNHDA, CDR2 SQIVND (reference sequence). CDR3 sequence reads: CASSIASLAGVPDTQYF. CDR3 DNA: TGTGCCAGTAGTATAGCGTCTCTAGCGGGAGTGCCAGATACGCAGTATTTT.

This clone was seen a single time. The CDR3 nucleotides are TGCGCCAGCAGTGATAGGCGGGGGATATTCTACGAGCAGTACTTC. This translates into CASSDRRGIFYEQYF. The J gene is TRBJ2-7, the V gene TRBV10-1; 7 bases match TRBD2. Trimming took 3 bases from V and 3 from J; bases not matched to a gene: 8. Germline CDR1 reads WNHNN; CDR2 reads SYGVQD (reference sequence). The CDR3 extends over 15 amino acids.

This clone was seen more than once but under ten times. The rearrangement links TRBV27 to TRBJ1-5; 7 bases fit TRBD1. Trimming cost V 6 bases and J 5 bases; bases outside gene matches: 7. Germline CDR1 MNHEY, CDR2 SMNVEV (reference sequence). The CDR3 is made up of 14 amino acids. In DNA, the CDR3 is TGTGCCAGCAGGCTAACAGGGGATTATCAGCCCCAGCATTTT. Residues: CASRLTGDYQPQHF.

The chain is built from TRBV19 and TRBJ1-2, with 9 nucleotides matching TRBD1. The V gene end was trimmed by 4 bases and the J gene end by 4 bases; junction bases not matched to a gene: 4. Germline V lookup: CDR1 LNHDA, CDR2 SQIVND (reference sequence). CDR3 length: 14 residues. The CDR3 sequence is CASSTKTGGYGYTF. CDR3 sequence (DNA): TGTGCCAGTAGTACAAAGACAGGGGGCTATGGCTACACCTTC.

As regards this clone: A read error may produce the germline difference seen at one junction end. The rearrangement links TRBV7-9 to TRBJ2-7, with D tentatively TRBD2 (6 bases). The CDR3 loop spans 13 amino acids. Germline-derived CDR1 and CDR2 are SEHNR and FQNEAQ (reference sequence). CDR3 residues: CASTGGLAPSPDF. CDR3 in DNA: TGTGCCAGCACCGGGGGACTCGCACCCTCTCCCGACTTC.

This chain connects TRBV28 to TRBJ2-7; D perhaps matches TRBD1 (5 bases). The CDR3 spans 15 residues. Trimming left V 5 bases short and J 0 bases short, with 14 bases between. Germline V CDR1 and CDR2: MDHEN, SYDVKM. In nucleotides, the CDR3 is TGTGCCAGCAGTCCTCTCGACACAGGCTCCTACGAGCAGTACTTC. Residues: CASSPLDTGSYEQYF.

The chain has TRBV9 and TRBJ2-6, with 7 bases matching TRBD1. Germline V CDR1 and CDR2: SGDLS, YYNGEE. The length of the CDR3 is 16 residues. The junction had 9 bases not matched to a gene; V was cut back by 5 bases and J by 4 bases. Here the CDR3 reads CASRGQRTAGANVLTF. The CDR3 nucleotides read TGTGCCAGCAGGGGACAGCGTACAGCGGGGGCCAACGTCCTGACTTTC.

The chain carries TRBV7-9 and TRBJ2-1; tentative D call: TRBD2 (7 bases). This CDR3 comprises 19 residues. Germline V lookup: CDR1 SEHNR, CDR2 FQNEAQ (reference sequence). The V gene lost 5 bases and the J gene lost 2 bases, with 25 bases spanning the gap. CDR3 sequence: CASSVGLGGPRKPYNEQFF. CDR3 nucleotides: TGTGCCAGCAGCGTAGGGCTGGGGGGGCCACGTAAACCCTACAATGAGCAGTTCTTC. The full variable domain, in which reference TRBV7-9 and TRBJ2-1 provide the parts outside the CDR3, is DTGVSQNPRHKITKRGQNVTFRCDPISEHNRLYWYRQTLGQGPEFLTYFQNEAQLEKSRLLSDRFSAERPKGSFSTLEIQRTEQGDSAMYLCASSVGLGGPRKPYNEQFFGPGTRLTVL.

The chain recombines TRBV9 with TRBJ2-3; D possibly uses TRBD1 or TRBD2 (5 bases each). The CDR3 consists of 18 residues. In germline, CDR1 is SGDLS, CDR2 YYNGEE. The V gene lost 0 bases and the J gene lost 4 bases, with 21 bases spanning the gap. The CDR3 loop is CASSVVGTGRLDADTQYF. The CDR3, as DNA: TGTGCCAGCAGCGTAGTAGGGACCGGCAGGCTGGACGCAGATACGCAGTATTTT.